This T cell receptor (beta chain) was sequenced in a study of blood T cell repertoires in COVID-19. Study information: Both acute and convalescent COVID-19 samples were obtained from the United States, Italy and Spain.

Per the authors' pipeline: Reference gene primer amplification yielded estimated nucleated cell counts. The data were produced by immunoSEQ multiplex PCR, yet TCRdb's version contains in-frame clones alone and is incomplete. For V, J and clone size, that table is used; D and trimming come from the DNA. The top ten clones hold 5.5% to 6% of a sample with some 60,000 clones, about nine tenths of them seen once. Trimming took 5 bases from V and 8 from J, leaving 9 bases between them. Looked up from germline, CDR1 is SNHLY and CDR2 is FYNNEI. The CDR3 spans 11 residues. This TCR was sampled from a human donor in a cohort sampled during active COVID-19. This rearrangement joins TRBV2 to TRBJ1-1, with unresolved D. Sample: peripheral blood. The CDR3 here is CASSSQSEAFF. The CDR3, as DNA: TGTGCCAGCAGTTCTCAAAGCGAAGCTTTCTTT.